This T cell receptor (beta chain) originates from a study of beta chain features in type 1 diabetes. Study outcomes and limitations: In all four CD4+ subsets, TCRB CDR3 length was significantly, moderately reduced in type 1 diabetes.

With respect to this clone: Its antigen remains unidentified.

The CDR3 is made up of 14 amino acids. Germline V gene sequence: CDR1 SGHTA, CDR2 FQGTGA. The V and J ends lost 3 bases and 4 bases respectively, with 10 bases between them. Every isolated RNA sample was fully reverse transcribed, so sequencing captured expressed TCRB transcripts. Clones were read by immunoSEQ multiplex PCR, and TCRdb kept only the in-frame ones, dropping some. Of about 330,000 clones in the sample, roughly 9.6% were seen once. This TCR came from a woman under 40 in good health. The chain joins TRBV7-3 to TRBJ2-1, with D maybe TRBD2 (6 bases). Sequencing was done on a sample of naive CD4+ T cells from blood. The CDR3 protein is CASSLTRSYNEQFF. CDR3 nucleotides: TGTGCCAGCAGCTTGACTAGAAGTTACAATGAGCAGTTCTTC.